This TCR beta chain originates from a study of CD8+CD57+ T cells in acquired aplastic anemia. The overall study: Sorted CD4+ and CD8+ cells gave a mean 3.2 ug DNA, range 0.2 to 27.4 ug. CD4+ cell libraries from healthy donors averaged about 10 million reads. Study conclusions and caveats: Overlapping CD8+ CDR3 repertoires of patients and controls contained some 30 shared sequences.

V was shortened by 1 base and J by 7 bases, with 10 bases between the two germline ends. Germline V gene data show CDR1 as SEHNR and CDR2 as FQNEAQ (reference sequence). The CDR3 sequence is 13 residues long. With regard to this clonotype: Antigen specificity is unknown.

Genomic DNA served as template for TCR beta VDJ and CDR3 profiling. MiXCR was run by TCRdb on the reads, yielding one entry per CDR3 protein. The data contain some 180,000 distinct CDR3 sequences, about half of them singletons. The sequence was obtained from a human donor in good health. The sequencing input was sorted CD4+, CD8+, or CD8+CD57+ T cells (not recorded which) from PBMCs. The gene calls are TRBV7-9 and TRBJ1-1; weak D call: TRBD1 (5 bases). In nucleotides, the CDR3 is TGTGCCAGCAGCTTAGGCAGGGCAGTTGAAGCTTTCTTT. This sequence encodes CASSLGRAVEAFF.